The 7 T cell receptor beta chains presented below share a single source sample, sequenced in a study of metastatic and nonmetastatic thyroid tumors. No treatment had been given to any patient before thyroid surgery. TCRdb reanalyzed the PCR reads with MiXCR. Of about 93,000 clones in the sample, about 12% were seen once. Sequencing was performed on blood. Receptors were obtained from a female donor with papillary thyroid cancer or a benign thyroid nodule (not recorded which). Some clones in this sample may be carry-over from other donors' samples.

The rearrangement links TRBV19 to TRBJ2-1; D assignment may be TRBD1 or TRBD2 (7 bases each). V lost 3 bases to trimming and J lost 6 bases, with 30 bases between them. From germline, CDR1 is LNHDA and CDR2 SQIVND (reference sequence). The CDR3 extends over 20 amino acids. CDR3 bases: TGTGCCAGTAGTATTTACAGGGGAACCCAGCTCAGCGGGGTAGGCAATGAGCAGTTCTTC. Residues: CASSIYRGTQLSGVGNEQFF.

This clone came up many times. The rearrangement links TRBV7-6 to TRBJ2-2; D is unclear. Trimming left V 4 bases short and J 1 base short, with 10 bases between. Looked up from germline, CDR1 is SGHVS and CDR2 is FNYEAQ. This CDR3 has 15 residues. For the CDR3, the DNA is TGTGCCAGCAGCTCCACCCTGGGGAACACCGGGGAGCTGTTTTTT. It specifies CASSSTLGNTGELFF.

This clone was recorded many times. This chain connects TRBV18 to TRBJ1-5; 8 bases are a match to TRBD1. CDR1 and CDR2 from the germline V gene are KGHSH and LQKENI. The V segment lost 5 bases and the J segment 0 bases; nucleotides outside the gene matches: 3. This CDR3 contains 15 residues. CDR3 nucleotides: TGTGCCAGCTCAACGCAGGGGGCTAGCAATCAGCCCCAGCATTTT. This translates into CASSTQGASNQPQHF. The full variable domain, in which reference TRBV18 and TRBJ1-5 provide the parts outside the CDR3, is NAGVMQNPRHLVRRRGQEARLRCSPMKGHSHVYWYRQLPEEGLKFMVYLQKENIIDESGMPKERFSAEFPKEGPSILRIQQVVRGDSAAYFCASSTQGASNQPQHFGDGTRLSIL.

The table lists this clone with many counts. The V and J genes are TRBV6-6 and TRBJ1-2; D is perhaps TRBD1 (6 bases). Germline CDR1 reads MNHNY; CDR2 reads SVGAGI (reference sequence). CDR3 size: 17 residues. Trimming left V 0 bases short and J 12 bases short, with 26 bases between. The CDR3 here is CASSYSLPETGGDYDTF. The DNA of the CDR3 is TGTGCCAGCAGTTACTCTTTACCCGAGACAGGAGGTGACTATGACACCTTC.

A note on this clone: This may be a read error, as it is one base from a much larger clone. The rearrangement links TRBV9 to TRBJ2-3, with D unclear. CDR3 length: 16 amino acids. Germline loops: CDR1 SGDLS, CDR2 YYNGEE. V lost 3 bases and J lost 1, with 15 bases in between. In DNA form, the CDR3 reads TGTGCCAGCAGCGATTCTCAGCGAACGGGCACAGATACGCAGTATTTT. As protein: CASSDSQRTGTDTQYF.

This clone was counted many times. The chain combines TRBV18 with TRBJ2-4; D is ambiguous. CDR1 and CDR2 from the germline V gene are KGHSH and LQKENI. The V gene lost 2 bases and the J gene lost 4 bases, with 3 bases spanning the gap. CDR3 length equals 12 residues. The CDR3 reads CASSPGKNIQYF. CDR3 nucleotides: TGTGCCAGCTCACCAGGGAAAAACATTCAGTACTTC. Combining the CDR3 with reference TRBV18 and TRBJ2-4 gives the whole variable domain NAGVMQNPRHLVRRRGQEARLRCSPMKGHSHVYWYRQLPEEGLKFMVYLQKENIIDESGMPKERFSAEFPKEGPSILRIQQVVRGDSAAYFCASSPGKNIQYFGAGTRLSVL.

This clone occurred many times. The chain joins TRBV4-1 to TRBJ2-7; unclear D gene. Germline loops: CDR1 MGHRA, CDR2 YSYEKL. This CDR3 is 13 amino acids long. Trimming stripped 4 bases from V and 1 base from J, with 8 bases between. The CDR3 protein is CASSLAVSYEQYF. CDR3 nucleotides: TGCGCCAGCAGCCTTGCCGTTTCCTACGAGCAGTACTTC.